This T cell receptor beta chain was retrieved from a study of CD8+ T cells in alopecia areata. Separation of pooled cutaneous lymph node cells was by sorting with CD4, CD8alpha, NKG2D, NKG2ACE and other markers. Extraction of RNA preceded its reverse transcription into cDNA, which served as the sequencing template. Generated by immunoSEQ multiplex PCR, the TCRdb table keeps only in-frame clones and is missing some. This sample has 250,000 or so clones, each found more than once. On this clone: Gene names refer to mouse genes. The CDR3 is cut off 4 residues early in the read; its end comes from the germline J gene.

This CDR3 region has 15 residues. Unmatched junction bases numbered 5, after V lost 3 bases and J lost 5 bases. Per the germline V gene, CDR1 is NSQYPW and CDR2 is LRSPGD (reference sequence). The rearrangement links TRBV1 to TRBJ2-2; 8 nucleotides agree with TRBD2. The source of this sequence is a C3H/HeJ mouse with alopecia areata. Strain haplotype (MHC): H2-k. Material: CD4+ T cells sorted from a lymph node. CDR3 protein: CTCSADRLGTGQLYF. The sequenced CDR3 bases are TGCACCTGCAGTGCGGACCGACTGGGGACCGGG.